Detailed here is one T cell receptor beta chain. The data originate from a study of T cell changes during pregnancy in multiple sclerosis. TCRdb's table, derived via immunoSEQ multiplex PCR, lists solely in-frame clones and lacks some. In the table there are more than 45,000 clones, 88% of which are singletons. Germline-derived CDR1 and CDR2 are SGHDT and YYEEEE. V dropped 0 bases and J dropped 0 bases, with 13 bases sitting between them. The CDR3 runs to 16 residues. The chain links TRBV5-6 to TRBJ2-7, with D perhaps TRBD2 (7 bases). The receptor's source is a female donor with multiple sclerosis, enrolled in a pregnancy study. This specimen was CD4+ T cells from peripheral blood mononuclear cells, taken in the second trimester of pregnancy. Here the CDR3 reads CASSLGLGGPSYEQYF. The CDR3 DNA is TGTGCCAGCAGCTTGGGACTCGGGGGGCCCTCCTACGAGCAGTACTTC.